This TCR beta chain was captured by sequencing in a study of T cell changes during pregnancy in multiple sclerosis. The CDR3 has 16 residues. CDR1 and CDR2 from the germline V gene are SQVTM and ANQGSEA. With 4 bases clipped from V and 8 bases from J, the junction kept 15 bases outside the gene matches. TCRdb keeps only in-frame clones here, not all; method: immunoSEQ multiplex PCR. Of 52,000 or so clones listed, about nine tenths are singletons. This sequence joins TRBV29-1 and TRBJ2-1; 9 nucleotides match TRBD1. This receptor was identified in a female donor with multiple sclerosis, enrolled in a pregnancy study. The material was CD4+ T cells from peripheral blood mononuclear cells, obtained in the first trimester of pregnancy. CDR3 sequence reads: CSVGPLGTGRNDEQFF. The CDR3, as DNA: TGCAGCGTTGGACCCCTGGGGACAGGGAGGAATGATGAGCAGTTCTTC.